The 15 T cell receptor beta chains given below trace back to one sample, sequenced in a study of shared clonotypes between healthy human individuals. The method was immunoSEQ multiplex PCR; TCRdb's version includes in-frame clones alone and lacks a portion of them. This table holds 2 million to 2.5 million clones, over 90% found once. The sample consisted of naive CD4+ T cells from PBMCs. Documented subset: CD45RA+ positively selected. The receptors stem from a young man in good health. Some clones in this sample may be carry-over from other donors' samples.

In regard to this clone: Other DNA sequences from this sample encode an identical CDR3 as well. The chain couples TRBV6-1 to TRBJ1-1; D not resolved. Trimming shortened V by 1 base and J by 1 base, and 7 bases separated the two germline ends. Looked up from germline, CDR1 is MNHNS and CDR2 is SASEGT. The CDR3 is made up of 14 amino acids. DNA for the CDR3: TGTGCCAGCAGTGAAGGGGGAGCGAACACTGAAGCTTTCTTT. Translated, it gives CASSEGGANTEAFF.

With respect to this clone: At the DNA level, this CDR3 is encoded by other sequences in the same sample as well. The gene calls are TRBV7-9 and TRBJ1-1; TRBD1 might be the D (6 bases). Trimming left V 5 bases short and J 4 bases short, with 14 bases between. CDR1 SEHNR and CDR2 FQNEAQ come from the germline V gene (reference sequence). The CDR3 length is 14 residues. CDR3 in DNA: TGTGCCAGCAGCCCGGGGAGGGGGGGCACTGAAGCTTTCTTT. Encoded protein: CASSPGRGGTEAFF. The complete variable domain, with remaining parts taken from reference TRBV7-9 and TRBJ1-1, reads DTGVSQNPRHKITKRGQNVTFRCDPISEHNRLYWYRQTLGQGPEFLTYFQNEAQLEKSRLLSDRFSAERPKGSFSTLEIQRTEQGDSAMYLCASSPGRGGTEAFFGQGTRLTVV.

The chain recombines TRBV5-1 with TRBJ2-6; D may be TRBD1 (5 bases). Germline values: CDR1 SGHRS, CDR2 YFSETQ. The length of the CDR3 is 15 residues. V was clipped by 4 bases and J by 1 base, with 9 bases between them. The CDR3 DNA reads as TGCGCCAGCAGCAGGGGCGCTTCTGGGGCCAACGTCCTGACTTTC. Its translation: CASSRGASGANVLTF.

The V gene is TRBV5-8, the J gene TRBJ2-1; D is uncertain. Trimming took 4 bases from V and 10 from J, leaving 9 bases between them. The CDR3 loop spans 11 amino acids. Per the germline V gene, CDR1 is SGHTS and CDR2 is YDEGEE. The CDR3 region has the DNA TGTGCCAGCAGCCTTGTCAGGGAGCAGTTCTTC. Amino acid sequence: CASSLVREQFF.

The rearrangement links TRBV27 to TRBJ2-1; 10 bases are a match to TRBD2. The trim removed 6 bases at V and 7 bases at J, leaving 9 bases unmatched. CDR3 length: 15 residues. The germline gives CDR1 MNHEY, CDR2 SMNVEV (reference sequence). CDR3 region: CASRFWDSGRNEQFF. The CDR3, as DNA: TGTGCCAGCAGGTTTTGGGATAGCGGGAGGAATGAGCAGTTCTTC.

This clone was detected only once. This sequence joins TRBV5-1 and TRBJ2-5; D call uncertain. The CDR3 is 16 residues long. CDR1 and CDR2 from the germline V gene are SGHRS and YFSETQ. V was cut by 2 bases and J by 3 bases, with 17 bases left in between. The CDR3 is CASSFTLQDPEETQYF. In DNA form, the CDR3 reads TGCGCCAGCAGCTTCACCCTACAAGACCCAGAAGAGACCCAGTACTTC.

The V call is TRBV6-5, the J call TRBJ1-6; 8 bases align to TRBD1. The germline CDR1 and CDR2 sequences are MNHEY and SVGAGI. The ends lost 3 bases at V and 9 bases at J; junction bases unmatched: 4. This CDR3 comprises 14 residues. The CDR3 here is CASSYQGAGSPLHF. The CDR3 DNA is TGTGCCAGCAGTTATCAGGGGGCAGGTTCACCCCTCCACTTT.

Of note for this clone: Other DNA sequences in this specimen translate into the identical CDR3. The chain recombines TRBV28 with TRBJ1-3, with D possibly TRBD1 on 6 matching bases. V was shortened by 2 bases and J by 3 bases, with 8 bases between the two germline ends. In germline, CDR1 is MDHEN, CDR2 SYDVKM. This CDR3 has 14 amino acids. For the CDR3, the DNA is TGTGCCAGCAGTTTAACAGGGTATGGAAACACCATATATTTT. Protein product: CASSLTGYGNTIYF.

The V gene is TRBV15, the J gene TRBJ2-6, with unresolved D. CDR1 LNHNV and CDR2 YYDKDF come from the germline V gene (reference sequence). CDR3 length: 20 residues. Trimming cost V 0 bases and J 3 bases, with 21 bases left between them. The CDR3 sequence is CATSRDRGRRSFSGANVLTF. CDR3 sequence (DNA): TGTGCCACCAGCAGAGATCGAGGTCGGCGGTCTTTTAGTGGGGCCAACGTCCTGACTTTC. Combining the CDR3 with reference TRBV15 and TRBJ2-6 gives the whole variable domain DAMVIQNPRYQVTQFGKPVTLSCSQTLNHNVMYWYQQKSSQAPKLLFHYYDKDFNNEADTPDNFQSRRPNTSFCFLDIRSPGLGDTAMYLCATSRDRGRRSFSGANVLTFGAGSRLTVL.

Note on this clone: The same CDR3 arises from other DNA sequences in this sample as well. The chain recombines TRBV15 with TRBJ2-7; D is possibly TRBD1 (5 bases). V lost 0 bases and J lost 6, with 15 bases in between. Germline CDR1 LNHNV, CDR2 YYDKDF (reference sequence). CDR3 size: 15 residues. CDR3 sequence: CATSRDRQGLGEQYF. In DNA, the CDR3 is TGTGCCACCAGCAGAGATAGGCAGGGTTTGGGCGAGCAGTACTTC.

The J gene is TRBJ2-2, the V gene TRBV9, with 8 bases identical to TRBD2. Germline loops: CDR1 SGDLS, CDR2 YYNGEE. V lost 4 bases, J lost 7 bases, and 12 bases stayed unmatched. CDR3 length equals 16 residues. In DNA, the CDR3 is TGTGCCAGCAGCCCTGTTACTAGCGGAGGATTCGGGGAGCTGTTTTTT. This translates into CASSPVTSGGFGELFF.

J is TRBJ2-7 and V is TRBV29-1, with 9 bases aligning to TRBD1. Looked up from germline, CDR1 is SQVTM and CDR2 is ANQGSEA. The CDR3 is 15 amino acids. Unmatched junction bases numbered 12, after V lost 7 bases and J lost 2 bases. DNA of the CDR3: TGCAGCGCCATGCCGGGACAGGGCTATCCCTACGAGCAGTACTTC. Protein sequence: CSAMPGQGYPYEQYF.

This clone appeared a few times. This chain links TRBV7-7 with TRBJ2-2, with D perhaps matching TRBD1 (5 bases). V shed 6 bases and J shed 0 bases, with 11 bases lying between them. The CDR3 is 15 residues long. Germline V CDR1 and CDR2: SSHAT, FNYEAQ (reference sequence). CDR3 amino acids: CASSPLTANTGELFF. The CDR3 DNA reads as TGTGCCAGCAGTCCCTTGACAGCGAACACCGGGGAGCTGTTTTTT.

The chain joins TRBV19 to TRBJ1-4; D remains ambiguous. Germline CDR1 is LNHDA and CDR2 is SQIVND (reference sequence). The V gene lost 3 bases and the J gene lost 10 bases, with 12 bases spanning the gap. This CDR3 spans 13 amino acids. The CDR3 here is CASSIRPEGKLFF. The CDR3 bases are TGTGCCAGTAGTATCCGGCCAGAGGGAAAACTGTTTTTT.

The chain joins TRBV9 to TRBJ2-7; D is ambiguous. Germline assignment: CDR1 SGDLS and CDR2 YYNGEE. The ends were cut back, 4 bases at V and 2 bases at J, with 13 bases in the middle. The CDR3 totals 14 residues. Here the CDR3 reads CASSPDPLPYEQYF. CDR3 bases: TGTGCCAGCAGCCCCGACCCACTCCCCTACGAGCAGTACTTC.